The clone carrying this T cell receptor (beta chain) was picked up one time. Its specificity is not known. The entry originates in a study of CD8+CD57+ T cells in acquired aplastic anemia. About the study: Mean yield of DNA from sorted CD4+ and CD8+ cells was 2.5 to 4 ug. Where healthy donors were concerned, CD4+ cells averaged approximately 11 million reads.

Study-level results: CD8+ Simpson's diversity in patients was not significantly different from that in controls. Patients and controls shared about 27 CD8+ CDR3 sequences.

CDR3 and TCR beta VDJ profiling relied on a genomic DNA template. From the reads, TCRdb called clonotypes with MiXCR, one entry per CDR3 protein. The profile covers some 64,000 distinct CDR3 sequences, with less than 65% appearing a single time and about 2.5% taken by the ten largest. What was sequenced was sorted CD4+, CD8+, or CD8+CD57+ T cells (not recorded which) from PBMCs. This receptor was obtained from a human donor in good health, serving as a control.

CDR3 sequence (DNA): TGTGCCAGTAGTATAGCCCGCGGGACTAGCGGGAGATTCTACTTC. Its translation is CASSIARGTSGRFYF. This chain connects TRBV19 to TRBJ2-7, with 14 bases aligning to TRBD2. V lost 1 base to trimming and J lost 13 bases; unmatched junction nucleotides: 9. The germline CDR1 and CDR2 sequences are LNHDA and SQIVND (reference sequence). CDR3 length equals 15 residues.